The clone carrying this TCR beta chain was seen more than once but under ten times. The data were taken from a study of blood T cell repertoires in COVID-19. Study in general: T cells, B-cell-depleted T cells, or PBMCs provided the cDNA or gDNA that served as material.

In the authors' workflow: Amplified reference gene primers provided the basis for estimating nucleated cell counts. Only in-frame clones appear in the TCRdb table, and some are missing; sequencing was by immunoSEQ multiplex PCR. For V, J and clone size, that table is used; D and trimming come from the DNA. The sample holds approximately 52,000 clones, 70% to 90% seen once. Per the germline V gene, CDR1 is MGHRA and CDR2 is YSYEKL. This CDR3 comprises 14 residues. The ends lost 4 bases at V and 3 bases at J; junction bases unmatched: 6. This chain joins TRBV4-1 and TRBJ2-7; 7 bases fit TRBD1. This clonotype originated in a man aged 55 to 69 with acute or convalescent COVID-19. The sequencing input was peripheral blood. CDR3 in DNA: TGCGCCAGCAGCCTAGGACAGGACTTCTACGAGCAGTACTTC. Translation gives CASSLGQDFYEQYF.